The 22 T cell receptor beta chains given below trace back to one sample, sequenced in a study of T cells in Graves' hyperthyroidism and ophthalmopathy (dated by TCRdb to about 2019). The library was obtained by multiplex PCR. The instrument was an Illumina HiSeq 2000. Amplification of TCR beta CDR3 regions was carried out from RNA transcripts. The first round of RT-PCR for the TCR CDR3 was performed with the HTBI primer set and the Qiagen OneStep RT-PCR kit. TCRdb cleaned the public reads at Q25 with fastp, built clones with MiXCR and kept in-frame beta chains. Records with the same CDR3 protein are collapsed into one entry carrying the most frequent genes and DNA. Here the sample has approximately 300,000 distinct CDR3 sequences; roughly 20% occur a single time. The ten largest make up roughly 39% of the sample. Sequenced material: blood. The receptors stem from a man aged 45-65 years with Graves' ophthalmopathy.

The chain recombines TRBV7-3 with TRBJ2-2, with 7 bases that match TRBD2. CDR1 and CDR2 (germline): SGHTA, FQGTGA. With V trimmed by 1 base and J by 1 base, 6 bases remained unmatched. This CDR3 is 17 amino acids long. Here the CDR3 reads CASSLSVAGLNTGELFF. The CDR3 DNA is TGTGCCAGCAGCTTAAGCGTAGCGGGCTTGAACACCGGGGAGCTGTTTTTT. Supplemented by reference TRBV7-3 and TRBJ2-2, the full variable domain reads GAGVSQTPSNKVTEKGKYVELRCDPISGHTALYWYRQSLGQGPEFLIYFQGTGAADDSGLPNDRFFAVRPEGSVSTLKIQRTERGDSAVYLCASSLSVAGLNTGELFFGEGSRLTVL.

The sample holds many counts of this clonotype. The chain employs TRBV5-1 and TRBJ2-7; TRBD1 agrees at 8 bases. Germline CDR1 is SGHRS and CDR2 is YFSETQ. V gave up 5 bases and J gave up 2 bases; unmatched junction bases: 9. This CDR3 region has 15 residues. CDR3 in DNA: TGCGCCAGCAGTCCGGACAGGGAGCCTACCTACGAGCAGTACTTC. As protein: CASSPDREPTYEQYF.

Ten or more counts support this clonotype. Its ends do not fully match the called genes, so a read error is possible. The chain combines TRBV19 with TRBJ2-3, with D perhaps TRBD2 (7 bases). Germline V CDR1 and CDR2: LNHDA, SQIVND (reference sequence). CDR3 length equals 14 residues. The CDR3, as DNA: TGTGCCAGCAGTATAGGGGGGGGCACAGATACGCAGTATTTT. This translates into CASSIGGGTDTQYF.

Only a few counts were recorded for this clonotype. The gene calls are TRBV4-2 and TRBJ2-7, with 8 positions matching TRBD2. CDR3 length: 16 amino acids. V lost 0 bases to trimming and J lost 4 bases; unmatched junction nucleotides: 8. From germline, CDR1 is LGHNA and CDR2 YNFKEQ. The chain's CDR3 is CASSQEEREFPYEQYF. The CDR3 bases are TGTGCCAGCAGCCAAGAAGAGCGGGAGTTTCCTTACGAGCAGTACTTC.

This clonotype was found many times. This chain uses TRBV4-1 with TRBJ2-7; D call uncertain. The CDR3 extends over 14 amino acids. V shed 1 base and J shed 2 bases, with 9 bases lying between them. CDR1 and CDR2 from the germline V gene are MGHRA and YSYEKL. The DNA of the CDR3 is TGCGCCAGCAGCCAAGTCGCGGTGGCCTACGAGCAGTACTTC. It yields the protein CASSQVAVAYEQYF.

This clonotype has only a few counts. The chain carries TRBV24-1 and TRBJ1-2; D is undetermined. The CDR3 consists of 13 residues. With 4 bases removed from V and 4 bases from J, the gap between germline ends came to 9 bases. Germline loops: CDR1 KGHDR, CDR2 SFDVKD. DNA of the CDR3: TGTGCCACCAGTGAGCCCCGCAGCTATGGCTACACCTTC. Translating gives CATSEPRSYGYTF.

This rearrangement joins TRBV30 to TRBJ1-1; TRBD1 is a possible D gene (6 bases). The germline V and J ends were trimmed by 2 bases and 0 bases, with 16 bases remaining between them. This CDR3 is built from 16 residues. Germline-derived CDR1 and CDR2 are GTSNPN and SVGIG (reference sequence). CDR3 protein: CAWSLRTALLNTEAFF. The CDR3 DNA reads as TGTGCCTGGAGTCTGAGGACAGCCCTTTTGAACACTGAAGCTTTCTTT.

This chain connects TRBV7-9 to TRBJ2-6, with 8 positions matching TRBD1. The CDR3 length is 15 residues. Germline V CDR1 and CDR2: SEHNR, FQNEAQ (reference sequence). J lost 2 bases, V lost 6 bases, and 3 bases had no gene match. The CDR3 region has the DNA TGTGCCAGCAGGCAGGACAGGGCTGGGGCCAACGTCCTGACTTTC. As protein: CASRQDRAGANVLTF.

In this sample, this clonotype turned up many times. The chain recombines TRBV20-1 with TRBJ2-7; D is uncertain. This CDR3 has 13 amino acids. V lost 8 bases and J lost 2, with 16 bases in between. The germline gives CDR1 DFQATT, CDR2 SNEGSKA (reference sequence). The CDR3 bases are TGCAGTACCTACAAGGGTCTCGCCTACGAGCAGTACTTC. It translates to CSTYKGLAYEQYF.

V and J are TRBV2 and TRBJ1-2; 10 bases are shared with TRBD1. The V gene's germline CDR1 is SNHLY and CDR2 FYNNEI. V shed 6 bases, J shed 4 bases, and the junction held 5 bases outside the gene matches. The CDR3 extends over 14 amino acids. The CDR3 DNA reads as TGTGCCAGCAGGGCGCGGGACAGGGGCTATGGCTACACCTTC. Its protein product is CASRARDRGYGYTF.

This clonotype showed up just a few times. The chain combines TRBV13 with TRBJ1-2, with D possibly being TRBD1 (5 bases). The V and J ends lost 10 bases and 1 base respectively, with 13 bases between them. The CDR3 has 13 amino acids. The V gene's germline CDR1 is PRHDT and CDR2 FYEKMQ (reference sequence). The CDR3 sequence: CATRQNGNYGYTF. The CDR3 nucleotides read TGTGCCACACGACAGAATGGTAACTATGGCTACACCTTC.

This clonotype was seen at least ten times. The chain couples TRBV28 to TRBJ1-4, with D possibly TRBD1 on 5 matching bases. Germline V gene lookup returns CDR1 MDHEN and CDR2 SYDVKM. The CDR3 extends over 14 amino acids. The germline V and J ends were trimmed by 7 bases and 10 bases, with 19 bases remaining between them. CDR3 sequence (DNA): TGTGCCAGCATCGATCAGAGAGGGGTGGGAAAACTGTTTTTT. Its translation is CASIDQRGVGKLFF.

This clonotype was recorded many times. V is TRBV7-3 and J is TRBJ1-1; D gene ambiguous. CDR3 length: 11 residues. CDR1 and CDR2 from the germline V gene are SGHTA and FQGTGA. V lost 5 bases and J 4 bases, leaving 5 bases between the germline ends. In DNA form, the CDR3 reads TGTGCCAGCAGCGCGGGCACTGAAGCTTTCTTT. As protein: CASSAGTEAFF.

A note on this clonotype: This CDR3 fails to terminate in the conserved phenylalanine or tryptophan, so it likely reflects a read error. The V and J genes are TRBV7-9 and TRBJ2-7, with 7 bases that match TRBD1. There are 17 residues in the CDR3. J lost 3 bases, V lost 2 bases, and 13 bases had no gene match. In germline, CDR1 is SEHNR, CDR2 FQNEAQ (reference sequence). CDR3 DNA: TGTGCCAGCAGCTTACCCGGGACAGTTTCGGGAATCTACGAGCAGTACCTC. It translates to CASSLPGTVSGIYEQYL.

The genes are TRBV27 and TRBJ1-5; 9 bases fit TRBD1. Looked up from germline, CDR1 is MNHEY and CDR2 is SMNVEV (reference sequence). The CDR3 has 15 residues. The trim removed 8 bases at V and 2 bases at J, leaving 7 bases unmatched. The CDR3 region has the DNA TGTGCCAGCGCTACAGGGGGCGCCGGCAATCAGCCCCAGCATTTT. Its protein is CASATGGAGNQPQHF.

This clonotype was found many times. The rearrangement joins TRBV20-1 to TRBJ2-1; 8 nucleotides agree with TRBD2. The CDR3 is made up of 14 amino acids. V was clipped by 2 bases and J by 2 bases; unmatched bases: 2. The germline CDR1 and CDR2 sequences are DFQATT and SNEGSKA (reference sequence). CDR3 loop: CSARLAGAYNEQFF. The DNA for the CDR3 is TGCAGTGCTAGACTAGCGGGCGCCTACAATGAGCAGTTCTTC.

There are a few counts of this clonotype. The CDR3 reads CASKLAGVGTDTQYF. CDR3 bases: TGCGCCAGCAAGTTAGCGGGAGTAGGAACAGATACGCAGTATTTT. The V and J genes are TRBV4-1 and TRBJ2-3, with 9 bases aligning to TRBD2. With 7 bases clipped from V and 3 bases from J, the junction kept 8 bases outside the gene matches. The CDR3 runs to 15 residues. Germline lookup yields CDR1 MGHRA and CDR2 YSYEKL.

This clonotype turned up a few times. This chain connects TRBV28 to TRBJ1-1; D is undetermined. This CDR3 comprises 15 residues. Trimming shortened V by 2 bases and J by 0 bases, and 10 bases separated the two germline ends. Germline CDR1 MDHEN, CDR2 SYDVKM. CDR3 DNA sequence: TGTGCCAGCAGTTTAGAACTGACCATGAACACTGAAGCTTTCTTT. It translates to CASSLELTMNTEAFF.

This clonotype has more than one count but fewer than ten. V is TRBV28 and J is TRBJ2-7, with D maybe TRBD1 (7 bases). This CDR3 region has 14 residues. V was cut by 3 bases and J by 3 bases, with 12 bases left in between. Germline V gene sequence: CDR1 MDHEN, CDR2 SYDVKM. CDR3 region: CASSLTRGVYEQYF. The CDR3 DNA follows: TGTGCCAGCAGTTTGACCAGGGGGGTCTACGAGCAGTACTTC.

This clonotype turned up a few times. The rearrangement joins TRBV11-2 to TRBJ1-2; D might be TRBD1 (6 bases). Per the germline V gene, CDR1 is SGHAT and CDR2 is FQNNGV. Trimming stripped 1 base from V and 1 base from J, with 10 bases between. The CDR3 is made up of 15 amino acids. Written as DNA, the CDR3 is TGTGCCAGCAGCTTAGCCAGGGGCGATAACTATGGCTACACCTTC. It translates to CASSLARGDNYGYTF.

This clonotype was counted at least ten times. As DNA, the CDR3 is TGTGCCAGCAGTCCAGGGGGATTTTCCTATGGCTACACCTTC. It yields the protein CASSPGGFSYGYTF. V is TRBV6-1 and J is TRBJ1-2, with 7 bases identical to TRBD1. This CDR3 has 14 residues. Germline V gives CDR1 MNHNS, CDR2 SASEGT. Germline trimming cut 5 bases from V and 4 bases from J; bases unmatched to any gene: 7.

The genes are TRBV28 and TRBJ2-6, with D perhaps matching TRBD1 (7 bases). Germline V gene lookup returns CDR1 MDHEN and CDR2 SYDVKM. The V end lost 5 bases, the J end lost 6 bases, and 17 bases lay between the germline ends. The CDR3 spans 16 residues. The CDR3: CASSVRQGGEANVLTF. The CDR3 DNA follows: TGTGCCAGCAGTGTAAGACAGGGAGGTGAGGCCAACGTCCTGACTTTC. Based on the CDR3 plus reference TRBV28 and TRBJ2-6, the full variable domain is DVKVTQSSRYLVKRTGEKVFLECVQDMDHENMFWYRQDPGLGLRLIYFSYDVKMKEKGDIPEGYSVSREKKERFSLILESASTNQTSMYLCASSVRQGGEANVLTFGAGSRLTVL.